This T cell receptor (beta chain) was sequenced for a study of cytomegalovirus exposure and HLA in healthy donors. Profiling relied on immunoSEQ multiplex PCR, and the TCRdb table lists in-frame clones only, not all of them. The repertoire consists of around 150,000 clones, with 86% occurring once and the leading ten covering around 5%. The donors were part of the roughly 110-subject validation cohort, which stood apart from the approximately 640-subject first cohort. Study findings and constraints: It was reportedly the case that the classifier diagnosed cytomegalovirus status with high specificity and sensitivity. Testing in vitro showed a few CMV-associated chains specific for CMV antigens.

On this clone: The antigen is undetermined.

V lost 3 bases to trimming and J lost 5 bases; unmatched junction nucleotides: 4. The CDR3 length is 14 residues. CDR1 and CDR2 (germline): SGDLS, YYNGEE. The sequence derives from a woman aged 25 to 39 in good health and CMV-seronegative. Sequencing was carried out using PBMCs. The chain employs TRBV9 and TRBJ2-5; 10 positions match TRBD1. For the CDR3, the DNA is TGTGCCAGCAGCGGGACAGGGGGACACGAGACCCAGTACTTC. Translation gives CASSGTGGHETQYF.